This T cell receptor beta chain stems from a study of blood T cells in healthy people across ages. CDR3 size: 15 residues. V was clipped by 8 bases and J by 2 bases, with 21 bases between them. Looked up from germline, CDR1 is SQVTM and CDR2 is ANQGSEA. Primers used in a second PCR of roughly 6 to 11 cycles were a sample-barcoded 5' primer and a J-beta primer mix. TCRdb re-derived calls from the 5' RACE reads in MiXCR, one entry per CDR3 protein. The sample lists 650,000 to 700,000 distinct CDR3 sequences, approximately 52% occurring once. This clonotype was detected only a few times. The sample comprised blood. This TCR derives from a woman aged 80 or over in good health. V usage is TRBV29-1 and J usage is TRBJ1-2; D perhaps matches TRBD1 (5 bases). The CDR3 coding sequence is TGCAGCATAAAAGCTGGGGGAGGATCCAACTATGGCTACACCTTC. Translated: CSIKAGGGSNYGYTF.